This entry lists 24 T cell receptor beta chains sequenced from one sample in a study of control samples from healthy donors and cancer patients. The protocol was immunoSEQ multiplex PCR, while the TCRdb copy is restricted to in-frame clones and leaves out a portion. Of almost 40,000 clones in the sample, over 70% are singletons; the top ten hold about 22%. The source material was PBMCs. The receptors here all came from a woman in her sixties or seventies with lung cancer.

The chain carries TRBV19 and TRBJ2-3; D gene uncertain. The V end was cut by 4 bases, the J end by 2 bases, with 10 bases between. Germline V gene data show CDR1 as LNHDA and CDR2 as SQIVND (reference sequence). This CDR3 region has 14 residues. Here the CDR3 DNA reads TGTGCCAGTAGTACCCCGGACGACACAGATACGCAGTATTTT. Residues: CASSTPDDTDTQYF.

The rearrangement joins TRBV9 to TRBJ1-2; TRBD1 matches 8 bases. V trimming: 0 bases; J trimming: 3 bases; junction bases outside the gene matches: 7. This CDR3 has 16 amino acids. CDR1 and CDR2 from the germline V gene are SGDLS and YYNGEE. CDR3 amino acids: CASSVEQGAQYYGYTF. The CDR3 DNA reads TGTGCCAGCAGCGTAGAGCAGGGGGCGCAGTACTATGGCTACACCTTC.

This chain links TRBV7-8 with TRBJ1-1; possible D gene TRBD1, 6 bases. The germline V gene encodes CDR1 SGHVS and CDR2 FQNEAQ. This CDR3 spans 13 amino acids. V gave up 0 bases and J gave up 10 bases, with 12 bases separating them. The CDR3 sequence is CASSLAGQGRAFF. CDR3 in DNA: TGTGCCAGCAGCTTAGCAGGGCAGGGGAGAGCTTTCTTT.

The chain recombines TRBV6-1 with TRBJ1-4; D not resolved. CDR3 size: 15 residues. Deletions cut 3 bases from V and 0 bases from J, with 8 bases between. In germline, CDR1 is MNHNS, CDR2 SASEGT. CDR3 nucleotides: TGTGCCAGCAGTGACCTAAGCGCAACTAATGAAAAACTGTTTTTT. This gives the protein CASSDLSATNEKLFF.

The sample holds one count of this clone. The chain links TRBV18 to TRBJ2-3; tentatively, D is TRBD2 (5 bases). The CDR3 runs to 13 residues. Germline V CDR1 and CDR2: KGHSH, LQKENI. Trimming removed 4 bases from V and 2 bases from J, with 7 bases in between. The CDR3 protein is CASSRGNTDTQYF. The DNA of the CDR3 is TGTGCCAGCTCACGAGGGAACACAGATACGCAGTATTTT.

This chain uses TRBV7-6 with TRBJ1-3; D may be TRBD1 (5 bases). Trimming cost V 2 bases and J 4 bases, with 15 bases left between them. Germline values: CDR1 SGHVS, CDR2 FNYEAQ. This CDR3 is built from 16 residues. CDR3 sequence (DNA): TGTGCCAGCAGCTTACAGCGGGGGTCCACCGGAAACACCATATATTTT. It yields the protein CASSLQRGSTGNTIYF.

The rearrangement joins TRBV11-2 to TRBJ2-5, with D possibly being TRBD1 (5 bases). V gave up 1 base and J gave up 2 bases, with 11 bases separating them. Per germline, CDR1 SGHAT and CDR2 FQNNGV. CDR3 length: 15 amino acids. The CDR3 loop is CASSLGSQGQETQYF. CDR3 DNA: TGTGCCAGCAGCTTAGGCTCTCAGGGACAAGAGACCCAGTACTTC.

The gene calls are TRBV7-2 and TRBJ1-3; tentative D call: TRBD1 (5 bases). CDR3 length: 19 residues. Trimming took off 0 bases at V and 4 bases at J, with 22 bases between the two ends. The germline V gene encodes CDR1 SGHTA and CDR2 FQGNSA. The chain's CDR3 is CASSLAYSTDRGLGNTIYF. The CDR3 region has the DNA TGTGCCAGCAGCTTAGCCTATTCAACCGACAGAGGGCTCGGAAACACCATATATTTT. The whole variable domain, remainder taken from reference TRBV7-2 and TRBJ1-3, is GAGVSQSPSNKVTEKGKDVELRCDPISGHTALYWYRQSLGQGLEFLIYFQGNSAPDKSGLPSDRFSAERTGGSVSTLTIQRTQQEDSAVYLCASSLAYSTDRGLGNTIYFGEGSWLTVV.

Only a few counts were recorded for this clone. The chain combines TRBV5-6 with TRBJ2-7, with 8 bases identical to TRBD2. This CDR3 has 14 amino acids. V shed 6 bases, J shed 5 bases, and the junction held 10 bases outside the gene matches. Germline V gene lookup returns CDR1 SGHDT and CDR2 YYEEEE. As DNA, the CDR3 is TGTGCCAGCACCCGGGGGGGTCCCCTCGACGAGCAGTACTTC. This gives the protein CASTRGGPLDEQYF.

This clone was recorded only once. The gene calls are TRBV7-2 and TRBJ2-3; 7 bases are shared with TRBD1. Germline assignment: CDR1 SGHTA and CDR2 FQGNSA. V trimming: 7 bases; J trimming: 2 bases; junction bases outside the gene matches: 12. The CDR3 length is 16 residues. The CDR3: CASTPTTGLITDTQYF. The CDR3 region has the DNA TGTGCCAGCACCCCAACGACAGGGTTGATCACAGATACGCAGTATTTT.

The rearrangement joins TRBV5-6 to TRBJ2-7; 9 bases map to TRBD1. Per germline, CDR1 SGHDT and CDR2 YYEEEE. This CDR3 is 14 amino acids long. With V trimmed by 4 bases and J by 5 bases, 7 bases remained unmatched. The DNA for the CDR3 is TGTGCCAGCAGCCTGGGACAGGGAGTACACGAGCAGTACTTC. It encodes CASSLGQGVHEQYF.

V and J are TRBV3-1 (or the pseudogene TRBV3-2) and TRBJ1-5; D is unclear. Germline CDR1 is LGHDT and CDR2 is YNNKEL (reference sequence). Trimming cost V 1 base and J 3 bases, with 7 bases left between them. This CDR3 is 14 amino acids long. The CDR3 region is CASSQGVDNQPQHF. The DNA of the CDR3 is TGTGCCAGCAGCCAAGGGGTCGACAATCAGCCCCAGCATTTT.

This CDR3 reads CSVEETTRRSGDEQFF. The CDR3 DNA reads TGCAGCGTTGAAGAGACTACCCGCCGCTCTGGGGATGAGCAGTTCTTC. The J gene is TRBJ2-1, the V gene TRBV29-1; maybe TRBD2 (5 bases). With 0 bases removed from V and 8 bases from J, the gap between germline ends came to 20 bases. Germline-derived CDR1 and CDR2 are SQVTM and ANQGSEA. The CDR3 runs to 16 residues.

The chain combines TRBV19 with TRBJ1-2, with D unresolved. Germline-derived CDR1 and CDR2 are LNHDA and SQIVND (reference sequence). The CDR3 has 14 residues. V was shortened by 3 bases and J by 8 bases, with 16 bases between the two germline ends. The CDR3 DNA reads as TGTGCCAGTAGTATCAGGCCCAGTTTGCGGGGCTACACCTTC. Protein product: CASSIRPSLRGYTF.

The chain carries TRBV27 and TRBJ2-2; 8 nucleotides line up with TRBD1. V was clipped by 5 bases and J by 3 bases; unmatched bases: 5. CDR1 MNHEY and CDR2 SMNVEV come from the germline V gene (reference sequence). The CDR3 is made up of 15 amino acids. CDR3 sequence: CASSTGTGHTGELFF. The DNA of the CDR3 is TGTGCCAGCAGTACCGGGACAGGACACACCGGGGAGCTGTTTTTT.

This sequence joins TRBV6-6 and TRBJ1-2, with TRBD1 matching over 10 bases. This CDR3 comprises 16 residues. Germline loops: CDR1 MNHNY, CDR2 SVGAGI (reference sequence). V gave up 6 bases and J gave up 4 bases; unmatched junction bases: 11. The CDR3 region has the DNA TGTGCCAGCAGAGAGGCCGGGACAGGGGTCTCCTATGGCTACACCTTC. This gives the protein CASREAGTGVSYGYTF.

J is TRBJ1-2 and V is TRBV27; 7 nucleotides agree with TRBD1. V trimming: 5 bases; J trimming: 4 bases; junction bases outside the gene matches: 10. Germline CDR1 reads MNHEY; CDR2 reads SMNVEV (reference sequence). The CDR3 covers 15 residues. This chain's CDR3 is CASSLSAGTAYGYTF. Written as DNA, the CDR3 is TGTGCCAGCAGTCTCTCAGCAGGGACAGCCTATGGCTACACCTTC.

The V gene is TRBV3-1 (or the pseudogene TRBV3-2), the J gene TRBJ1-1; D possibly corresponds to TRBD1 (6 bases). V was clipped by 4 bases and J by 2 bases, with 17 bases between them. This CDR3 comprises 16 residues. Per germline, CDR1 LGHDT and CDR2 YNNKEL (reference sequence). CDR3 DNA sequence: TGTGCCAGCAGCCTCCTCGGCGGGGGGCTTAACACTGAAGCTTTCTTT. Protein: CASSLLGGGLNTEAFF.

In this sample, this clone turned up a few times. Other DNA sequences of this sample code for an identical CDR3. The J gene is TRBJ2-7, the V gene TRBV9; D unresolved. Trimming stripped 0 bases from V and 5 bases from J, with 12 bases between. Germline CDR1 is SGDLS and CDR2 is YYNGEE. The CDR3 extends over 14 amino acids. CDR3 protein: CASSVGGRVDEQYF. The CDR3 DNA reads as TGTGCCAGCAGCGTAGGGGGTCGGGTGGACGAGCAGTACTTC.

This clone has just a few counts. The gene calls are TRBV6-2 or TRBV6-3 and TRBJ2-5; 8 nucleotides align to TRBD2. CDR1 and CDR2 (germline): MNHEY, SVGEGT. Germline trimming cut 2 bases from V and 5 bases from J; bases unmatched to any gene: 13. The CDR3 loop spans 17 amino acids. CDR3 protein: CASSYGVAGSVGETQYF. The CDR3 DNA sequence: TGTGCCAGCAGTTACGGGGTAGCGGGGTCCGTAGGTGAGACCCAGTACTTC.

The J gene is TRBJ1-5, the V gene TRBV27; a possible D gene is TRBD1 (5 bases). Germline V gives CDR1 MNHEY, CDR2 SMNVEV (reference sequence). V shed 8 bases and J shed 7 bases, with 18 bases lying between them. The CDR3 has 14 residues. The CDR3 nucleotides read TGTGCCAGCCGCGAGTTCCAGGGATACCAGCCCCAGCATTTT. Residues: CASREFQGYQPQHF.

This chain connects TRBV6-2 or TRBV6-3 to TRBJ2-7; tentative D call: TRBD2 (5 bases). Germline V lookup: CDR1 MNHEY, CDR2 SVGEGT. This CDR3 spans 12 amino acids. Trimming stripped 2 bases from V and 6 bases from J, with 8 bases between. This chain's CDR3 is CASSYQAGEQYF. DNA of the CDR3: TGTGCCAGCAGTTACCAGGCGGGCGAGCAGTACTTC.

This clone was observed a few times. This sequence joins TRBV30 and TRBJ1-2; unclear D gene. Germline values: CDR1 GTSNPN, CDR2 SVGIG (reference sequence). V gave up 0 bases and J gave up 2 bases, with 7 bases separating them. CDR3 length: 13 amino acids. The CDR3: CAWSVSSNYGYTF. DNA of the CDR3: TGTGCCTGGAGTGTATCTTCCAACTATGGCTACACCTTC.

The V and J genes are TRBV19 and TRBJ1-1; 7 bases align to TRBD1. CDR1 is LNHDA and CDR2 is SQIVND in the germline V gene (reference sequence). V dropped 6 bases and J dropped 6; count of bases not matched to a gene: 13. The CDR3 is 15 residues long. CDR3 DNA sequence: TGTGCCAGTAGCAATAGACAGGGTTTTTTGGCTGAAGCTTTCTTT. Encoded protein: CASSNRQGFLAEAFF.